Described below is a single TCR beta chain sequence and its context. What it binds is unknown. This entry is derived from a study of shared clonotypes between healthy human individuals. Notes on the study in general: Incomplete sequencing of sorted subsets was indicated by rarefaction despite large depth. Clonotype sharing among the donors was expected to vary with sequencing depth.

The germline gives CDR1 MDHEN, CDR2 SYDVKM. The CDR3 is made up of 12 amino acids. V lost 2 bases, J lost 10 bases, and 9 bases lay in between. It was at deep level that the assay was run. Produced via immunoSEQ multiplex PCR; TCRdb's table is partial and in-frame only. The table lists some 2,500,000 clones, approximately 93% of them singletons, with more than 0.35% in the top ten. V usage is TRBV28 and J usage is TRBJ2-1; unclear D gene. The TCR comes from a young man in good health. Some clones in this sample may be carry-over from other donors' samples. Sequencing was performed on naive CD4+ T cells from PBMCs. Subset described: CD45RA+ positively selected. The CDR3 loop reads CASSLRWREQFF. The CDR3, as DNA: TGTGCCAGCAGTTTACGATGGCGAGAGCAGTTCTTC.